Listed below are T cell receptor beta chains from one sample, sequenced in a study of identical twins. TCRdb analysed the 5' RACE reads with MiXCR anew, one entry per CDR3 protein. The sample has about 280,000 distinct CDR3 sequences, roughly 8.6% seen once. The same sample was also used in a study of yellow fever vaccine responses in identical twins.

The sample taken for sequencing was memory (CD45RO+) T cells sorted from blood. These receptors were taken from a woman aged 18-29 years in good health. Both conserved end residues are part of each CDR3. The D gene is left open where the match is weak. Clone size is shown for a subset of rows, as once, few, many or a class of expanded clone.

>TRBV10-2|TRBD1|17|TRBJ2-4|many
TGCGCCAGCATGTCTTGGACAGGGGGCGCGACCAAAAACATTCAGTACTTC
CASMSWTGGATKNIQYF
>TRBV2|-|15|TRBJ1-1|-
TGTGCCAGCAGTGAAAGGCAGGGTGGTGGCACTGAAGCTTTCTTT
CASSERQGGGTEAFF
>TRBV5-4|-|16|TRBJ1-4|few
TGTGCCAGCAGCGCCGGGCCACAAGGACTAAATGAAAAACTGTTTTTT
CASSAGPQGLNEKLFF
>TRBV6-1|-|16|TRBJ2-1|-
TGTGCCAGCAGTATGACACCATCGAGGTCTTACAATGAGCAGTTCTTC
CASSMTPSRSYNEQFF
>TRBV7-2|-|16|TRBJ2-5|many
TGTGCCAGCAGCCGTACCTATATACAGGCGCAAGAGACCCAGTACTTC
CASSRTYIQAQETQYF
>TRBV7-9|-|12|TRBJ1-1|many
TGTGCCAGCAGCTTGGGAGACAAGGGAGCTTTCTTT
CASSLGDKGAFF
>TRBV20-1|TRBD2|15|TRBJ2-1|-
TGCAGTGCTAGAAGTACTAGCGGGAATTACAATGAGCAGTTCTTC
CSARSTSGNYNEQFF
>TRBV6-1|TRBD1|15|TRBJ2-1|-
TGTGCCAGCAAATTTGGGACAGGACCCTACAATGAGCAGTTCTTC
CASKFGTGPYNEQFF
>TRBV4-1|-|16|TRBJ1-4|many
TGCGCCAGCAGCCAAGACCCCCCGGGGGCTAATGAAAAACTGTTTTTT
CASSQDPPGANEKLFF
>TRBV20-1|TRBD2|13|TRBJ2-5|many
TGCAGTGCTACCCGGACTAGCGATGAGACCCAGTACTTC
CSATRTSDETQYF
>TRBV6-1|-|15|TRBJ2-3|few
TGTGCCAGCGGCCAGGGAGGAGGGGGGGCGGGTACGCAGTATTTT
CASGQGGGGAGTQYF
>TRBV7-2|TRBD1|15|TRBJ1-2|-
TGTGCCAGCAGCTTAGGCAGGGGGCGAAGCTATGGCTACACCTTC
CASSLGRGRSYGYTF
>TRBV6-1|-|15|TRBJ2-1|few
TGTGCCAGCAGTGCTTCCTTGGGACTTCGCAATGAGCAGTTCTTC
CASSASLGLRNEQFF
>TRBV12-3/TRBV12-4|-|13|TRBJ1-6|-
TGTGCCAGCCGGGGTGAATGGAATTCACCCCTCCACTTT
CASRGEWNSPLHF
>TRBV7-2|TRBD2|16|TRBJ2-1|few
TGTGCCAGCAGCATTAGCGGACTAGCGGCTTACAATGAGCAGTTCTTC
CASSISGLAAYNEQFF
>TRBV4-1|TRBD2|16|TRBJ2-5|many
TGCGCCAGCAGCCAGGCGGGGCTAGCGGGGGGAGAGACCCAGTACTTC
CASSQAGLAGGETQYF
>TRBV20-1|-|13|TRBJ1-5|few
TGCAGTGCTCTGACAGTAAGCAATCAGCCCCAGCATTTT
CSALTVSNQPQHF
>TRBV7-2|TRBD2|15|TRBJ2-5|-
TGTGCCAGCAGCACCCGGACTAGCGGGGTAGAGACCCAGTACTTC
CASSTRTSGVETQYF
>TRBV5-1|TRBD2|16|TRBJ2-3|-
TGCGCCAGCAGCTTGCTAGCGGGGGCCTCGCGAGGAGCGCAGTATTTT
CASSLLAGASRGAQYF
>TRBV5-1|-|15|TRBJ2-2|few
TGCGCCAGCAGCTTGGATGCGATGTTCACCGGGGAGCTGTTTTTT
CASSLDAMFTGELFF
>TRBV11-2|-|14|TRBJ2-5|-
TGTGCCAGCAGCTTAGCATCGTACCAAGAGACCCAGTACTTC
CASSLASYQETQYF
>TRBV5-1|-|15|TRBJ2-7|many
TGCGCCAGCAGCTTGGGAACAGGATCCCTCTACGAGCAGTACTTC
CASSLGTGSLYEQYF
>TRBV3-1|TRBD2|15|TRBJ2-7|-
TGTGCCAGCAGCCGGCGGGTTAGCGGGATTCGAGAGCAGTACTTC
CASSRRVSGIREQYF
>TRBV28|-|15|TRBJ2-5|-
TGTGCCAGCAGTCGGGACAATGCCCTTCACGAGACCCAGTACTTC
CASSRDNALHETQYF
>TRBV11-2|-|14|TRBJ1-1|many
TGTGCCAGCAGCTTAGAACCCACAGACACTGAAGCTTTCTTT
CASSLEPTDTEAFF
>TRBV3-1|-|14|TRBJ1-3|many
TGTGCCGCAGGCCAGGGCAACTCTGGAAACACCATATATTTT
CAAGQGNSGNTIYF
>TRBV7-2|-|14|TRBJ2-5|-
TGTGCCAGCAGCTCCTGGACGAGCCAAGAGACCCAGTACTTC
CASSSWTSQETQYF
>TRBV7-2|-|12|TRBJ1-2|-
TGTGCCAGCAGCTTCCGACAGTATGGCTACACCTTC
CASSFRQYGYTF
>TRBV12-3/TRBV12-4|-|12|TRBJ2-6|many
TGTGCCAGCAGACCTGGGGCCAACGTCCTGACTTTC
CASRPGANVLTF
>TRBV5-1|-|15|TRBJ2-7|many
TGCGCCAGCAGCGACAAACAGGCTATAACGGGCGAGCAGTACTTC
CASSDKQAITGEQYF
>TRBV28|-|13|TRBJ1-3|few
TGTGCCAGCAGTTTAACCCAGGATGACACCATATATTTT
CASSLTQDDTIYF
>TRBV28|TRBD1|16|TRBJ2-1|-
TGTGCCAGCAGTTTAAACGACAGGGGATTTAACAATGAGCAGTTCTTC
CASSLNDRGFNNEQFF
>TRBV5-6|-|17|TRBJ1-4|many
TGTGCCAGCAGCTTTTCCCGGACACCTTCAACTAATGAAAAACTGTTTTTT
CASSFSRTPSTNEKLFF
>TRBV3-1|TRBD2|16|TRBJ2-5|-
TGTGCCAGCAGCCCCAGGACTAGCGGGAGTTTGGAGACCCAGTACTTC
CASSPRTSGSLETQYF
>TRBV27|TRBD2|18|TRBJ2-1|-
TGTGCCAGCAGTTCGTTGACTAGCGGGAGGAACTCCTACAATGAGCAGTTCTTC
CASSSLTSGRNSYNEQFF
>TRBV11-2|-|14|TRBJ2-2|-
TGTGCCAGCAGCTGGGCTAGCATAACCGGGGAGCTGTTTTTT
CASSWASITGELFF
>TRBV24-1|-|14|TRBJ1-2|many
TGTGCCACCAGCCAACACGCCAGGTCGGGCGGCTACACCTTC
CATSQHARSGGYTF
>TRBV11-2|TRBD2|16|TRBJ2-5|many
TGTGCCAGCAGCGCCAGGGGACTAGGAACCCCTGGGGCCCAGTACTTC
CASSARGLGTPGAQYF
>TRBV6-6|-|11|TRBJ2-3|-
TGTGCCAGCGCTAGGACAGATACGCAGTATTTT
CASARTDTQYF
>TRBV5-1|-|15|TRBJ2-6|many
TGCGCCAGCAATACGGGGCGGTCTGGGGCCAACGTCCTGACTTTC
CASNTGRSGANVLTF
>TRBV19|TRBD1|15|TRBJ2-5|-
TGTGCCAGTAGTATAACAGGGGTCTTTGGGGAGACCCAGTACTTC
CASSITGVFGETQYF
>TRBV6-5|-|12|TRBJ1-1|-
TGTGCCAGCAGTCAACGCGGTACTGAAGCTTTCTTT
CASSQRGTEAFF
>TRBV5-1|-|16|TRBJ2-5|-
TGCGCCAGCAGCCCCGGGACACAGATATCCCAAGAGACCCAGTACTTC
CASSPGTQISQETQYF
>TRBV12-3/TRBV12-4|-|15|TRBJ1-4|many
TGTGCCAGCAGTTTAGGTGCCCCTTCCCGTGAAAAACTGTTTTTT
CASSLGAPSREKLFF
>TRBV28|-|16|TRBJ1-5|-
TGTGCCAGCAGTTTAATGGGGGGCGATTGGAATCAGCCCCAGCATTTT
CASSLMGGDWNQPQHF